This T cell receptor (beta chain) was documented in a study of monozygotic twins with inflammatory bowel disease. In preparing each TCR library, about 3.5 ug of total RNA was used. TCRdb re-analyzed the 5' RACE reads; it lists each CDR3 protein once, without DNA. This table lists approximately 110,000 distinct CDR3 sequences. Sample: blood. This receptor was taken from a human donor with ulcerative colitis or Crohn's disease, or a healthy co-twin of an affected twin (not recorded which).

The CDR3 sequence is CASSLWTGGKAFF. The chain has TRBV28 and TRBJ1-1; checking the TCRdb D call of TRBD1 is not possible without DNA. The CDR3 totals 13 residues. Germline lookup yields CDR1 MDHEN and CDR2 SYDVKM.